In its sample, the clone carrying this T cell receptor (beta chain) was seen once. The sample is drawn from a study of blood T cell repertoires in COVID-19. V lost 5 bases and J 0 bases, leaving 11 bases between the germline ends. This CDR3 has 15 residues. Per the germline V gene, CDR1 is MNHEY and CDR2 is SMNVEV (reference sequence). Libraries were prepared by immunoSEQ multiplex PCR; TCRdb keeps only in-frame clonotypes and omits some of them. The sample has 130,000 to 150,000 clones, under 90% seen once; the top ten hold 35% to 40%. Sequencing input: peripheral blood. The source of this sequence is a human donor in a cohort sampled during active COVID-19. The chain has TRBV27 and TRBJ2-1; no firm D call. The CDR3 nucleotides read TGTGCCAGCAGTCCCCGGTGGAGCTCCTACAATGAGCAGTTCTTC. Residues: CASSPRWSSYNEQFF.